One sample yielded the 14 T cell receptor beta chains listed below, sequenced in a study of graft-versus-host responses after intestinal transplantation (dated by TCRdb to 2020 to 2022). What the time point label conveys for this sample: cells obtained before transplantation from donor or recipient. The library came from the immunoSEQ multiplex PCR assay. TCRdb mirrors the immuneACCESS table, restricted to in-frame sequences. Some clones are absent from its copies; in checked studies, under half trace to an unresolved V gene, and the reason for the others is unknown. Within this sample are around 120,000 clones, with 85% to 95% of them counted one time only. Together, the top ten hold under 3.5% of the sample. These receptors are not linked to any known antigen. Specimen: unstimulated CD8+ T cells sorted from spleen or lymph node cells, collected before intestinal transplant. The source is a human donor who received an intestinal transplant.

The chain combines TRBV19 with TRBJ1-5; 7 positions agree with TRBD1. CDR3 length: 15 amino acids. Unmatched junction bases numbered 4, after V lost 5 bases and J lost 0 bases. Germline assignment: CDR1 LNHDA and CDR2 SQIVND (reference sequence). The CDR3 protein is CASSLTGTSNQPQHF. In DNA, the CDR3 is TGTGCCAGTAGTTTGACAGGGACTAGCAATCAGCCCCAGCATTTT.

The gene calls are TRBV19 and TRBJ1-1; D is undetermined. Per germline, CDR1 LNHDA and CDR2 SQIVND (reference sequence). The CDR3 loop spans 14 amino acids. Trimming left V 7 bases short and J 7 bases short, with 19 bases between. CDR3 sequence (DNA): TGTGCCAGTATGCCTTTTGGGTCCGGCGTTGAAGCTTTCTTT. Translation gives CASMPFGSGVEAFF.

This chain links TRBV19 with TRBJ2-1; 9 bases map to TRBD2. Trimming took 1 base from V and 5 from J; bases not matched to a gene: 9. The CDR3 covers 17 residues. Germline loops: CDR1 LNHDA, CDR2 SQIVND (reference sequence). DNA of the CDR3: TGTGCCAGTAGTATAGTTTGGTCTAGCGGGATTAACAATGAGCAGTTCTTC. It translates to CASSIVWSSGINNEQFF.

This chain joins TRBV7-8 and TRBJ2-7; the match to TRBD2 covers 7 bases. This CDR3 has 16 residues. The junction had 9 bases not matched to a gene; V was cut back by 4 bases and J by 0 bases. CDR1 is SGHVS, CDR2 FQNEAQ, per germline. CDR3 sequence reads: CASSSVTSAPSYEQYF. The CDR3 bases are TGTGCCAGCAGCTCCGTCACTAGCGCACCCTCCTACGAGCAGTACTTC. Based on the CDR3 plus reference TRBV7-8 and TRBJ2-7, the full variable domain is GAGVSQSPRYKVAKRGQDVALRCDPISGHVSLFWYQQALGQGPEFLTYFQNEAQLDKSGLPSDRFFAERPEGSVSTLKIQRTQQEDSAVYLCASSSVTSAPSYEQYFGPGTRLTVT.

The chain couples TRBV27 to TRBJ1-1, with TRBD1 matching over 10 bases. CDR3 length: 16 residues. From germline, CDR1 is MNHEY and CDR2 SMNVEV (reference sequence). The V segment lost 3 bases and the J segment 7 bases; nucleotides outside the gene matches: 11. CDR3 nucleotides: TGTGCCAGCAGTTTCGGGACAGGGGTTGTTGGTTATGAAGCTTTCTTT. Translation gives CASSFGTGVVGYEAFF.

The chain combines TRBV19 with TRBJ2-1; 9 nucleotides line up with TRBD2. The CDR3 runs 13 residues. V gave up 6 bases and J gave up 8 bases; unmatched junction bases: 5. The germline gives CDR1 LNHDA, CDR2 SQIVND (reference sequence). CDR3 loop: CASRGLASYEQFF. In DNA, the CDR3 is TGTGCCAGTAGGGGACTAGCTAGTTATGAGCAGTTCTTC.

The chain employs TRBV13 and TRBJ2-1; D possibly corresponds to TRBD2 (7 bases). V was pared by 6 bases and J by 7 bases, with 19 bases between. The CDR3 runs to 15 residues. Germline CDR1 reads PRHDT; CDR2 reads FYEKMQ (reference sequence). CDR3 residues: CASSTQRGARNEQFF. The CDR3 coding sequence is TGTGCCAGCAGTACCCAACGGGGGGCGCGGAATGAGCAGTTCTTC.

The chain is built from TRBV7-9 and TRBJ2-5, with D possibly called TRBD1 or TRBD2 (5 bases each). CDR1 is SEHNR, CDR2 FQNEAQ, per germline (reference sequence). The CDR3 totals 13 residues. V was shortened by 5 bases and J by 1 base, with 8 bases between the two germline ends. CDR3 nucleotides: TGTGCCAGCAGCGGGACGGCCCAAGAGACCCAGTACTTC. This gives the protein CASSGTAQETQYF.

The rearrangement uses TRBV2 and TRBJ2-6; TRBD1 agrees at 7 bases. CDR3 length: 16 residues. V dropped 4 bases and J dropped 0; count of bases not matched to a gene: 3. CDR1 SNHLY and CDR2 FYNNEI come from the germline V gene. DNA for the CDR3: TGTGCCAGCAGTGGCAGGGGGATCTCTGGGGCCAACGTCCTGACTTTC. Its protein product is CASSGRGISGANVLTF.

The chain is built from TRBV10-3 and TRBJ1-2; no clear D. The CDR3 runs 14 residues. V lost 3 bases and J 7 bases, leaving 15 bases between the germline ends. The germline V gene has CDR1 ENHRY and CDR2 SYGVKD. The CDR3 nucleotides are TGTGCCATCAGTGAAGTGAGGATACCGCTTGGCTACACCTTC. Amino acid sequence: CAISEVRIPLGYTF.

The sample holds one count of this clone. The chain links TRBV4-3 to TRBJ2-7; 8 positions agree with TRBD2. The CDR3 runs to 16 residues. J gave up 3 bases and V 0 bases, and 7 bases lay outside the gene matches. Germline CDR1 and CDR2: LGHNA and YSLEER. CDR3 residues: CASSQDRVAGIYEQYF. The CDR3 DNA reads as TGCGCCAGCAGCCAAGATCGAGTAGCGGGAATCTACGAGCAGTACTTC.

This rearrangement joins TRBV2 to TRBJ1-2, with 8 bases identical to TRBD1. Looked up from germline, CDR1 is SNHLY and CDR2 is FYNNEI. CDR3 size: 16 residues. J gave up 4 bases and V 2 bases, and 9 bases lay outside the gene matches. CDR3 bases: TGTGCCAGCAGTGAACCACGACAGGGGCCGCTCTATGGCTACACCTTC. It specifies CASSEPRQGPLYGYTF. Supplemented by reference TRBV2 and TRBJ1-2, the full variable domain reads EPEVTQTPSHQVTQMGQEVILRCVPISNHLYFYWYRQILGQKVEFLVSFYNNEISEKSEIFDDQFSVERPDGSNFTLKIRSTKLEDSAMYFCASSEPRQGPLYGYTFGSGTRLTVV.

The V gene is TRBV29-1, the J gene TRBJ1-1; TRBD1 aligns across 11 bases. V lost 5 bases to trimming and J lost 6 bases; unmatched junction nucleotides: 14. The CDR3 runs 16 residues. Germline CDR1 and CDR2: SQVTM and ANQGSEA. The CDR3, as DNA: TGCAGCGTTCCTAGCGGACAGGGGGCCGTGGGGCCTGAAGCTTTCTTT. Translating it yields CSVPSGQGAVGPEAFF.

This clone was recorded only once. The genes are TRBV6-6 and TRBJ2-5; D is unclear. The CDR3 loop spans 10 amino acids. From germline, CDR1 is MNHNY and CDR2 SVGAGI (reference sequence). V was clipped by 7 bases and J by 11 bases, with 11 bases between them. CDR3 protein: CASNLAEQYF. The CDR3 DNA sequence: TGTGCCAGCAACTTGGCGGAGCAGTACTTC.